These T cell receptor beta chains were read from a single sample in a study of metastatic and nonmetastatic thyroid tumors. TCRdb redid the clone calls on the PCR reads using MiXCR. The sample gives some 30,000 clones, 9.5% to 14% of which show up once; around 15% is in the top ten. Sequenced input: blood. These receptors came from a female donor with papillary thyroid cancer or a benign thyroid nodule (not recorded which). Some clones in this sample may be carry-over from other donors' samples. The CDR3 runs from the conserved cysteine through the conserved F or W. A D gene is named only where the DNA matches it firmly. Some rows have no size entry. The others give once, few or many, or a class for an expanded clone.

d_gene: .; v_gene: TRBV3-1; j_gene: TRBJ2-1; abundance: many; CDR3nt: TGTGCCAGCAGCCTCTTCGGGGAGATGGGTGAGCAGTTCTTC; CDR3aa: CASSLFGEMGEQFF
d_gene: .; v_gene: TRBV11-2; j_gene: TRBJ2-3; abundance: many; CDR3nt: TGTGCCAGCCGCCCCTCCTCCCCAGATACGCAGTATTTT; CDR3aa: CASRPSSPDTQYF
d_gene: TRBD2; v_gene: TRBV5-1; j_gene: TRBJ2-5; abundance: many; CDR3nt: TGCGCCAGCAGCTTAACGGGAGGCGGGGAAGAGACCCAGTACTTC; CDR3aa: CASSLTGGGEETQYF
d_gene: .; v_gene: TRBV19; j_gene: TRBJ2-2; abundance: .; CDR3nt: TGTGCCAGTAGTATCAGGCACGCGAACACCGGGGAGCTGTTTTTT; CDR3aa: CASSIRHANTGELFF
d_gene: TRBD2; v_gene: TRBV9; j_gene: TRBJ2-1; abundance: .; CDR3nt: TGTGCCAGCAGCGTACTTACGGGGCCCGAGACTAGCGGAAGCGTGCAGTTCTTC; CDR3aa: CASSVLTGPETSGSVQFF
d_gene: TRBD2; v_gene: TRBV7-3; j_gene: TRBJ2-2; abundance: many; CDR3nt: TGTGCCAGCAGCTCCCGGACTAGCGGGATGCGGGCCGGGGAGCTGTTTTTT; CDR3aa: CASSSRTSGMRAGELFF
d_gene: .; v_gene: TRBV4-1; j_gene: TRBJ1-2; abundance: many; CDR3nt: TGCGCCAGCAGCCTCGGTGTGATGTCCTATGGCTACACCTTC; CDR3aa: CASSLGVMSYGYTF
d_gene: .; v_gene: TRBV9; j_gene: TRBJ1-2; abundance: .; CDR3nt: TGTGCCAGCAGCGTAGTAGAGAGGGCGTTC; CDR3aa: CASSVVERAF
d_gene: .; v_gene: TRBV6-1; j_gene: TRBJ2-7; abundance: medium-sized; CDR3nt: TGTGCCAGCAGACGTACAGGGGAAACTAGCCACGAGCAGTACTTC; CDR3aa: CASRRTGETSHEQYF
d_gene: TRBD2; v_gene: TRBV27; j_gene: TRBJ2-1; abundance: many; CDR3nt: TGTGCCAGCAGTTTATTGACTAGCGGGGCAAACAATGAGCAGTTCTTC; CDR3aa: CASSLLTSGANNEQFF
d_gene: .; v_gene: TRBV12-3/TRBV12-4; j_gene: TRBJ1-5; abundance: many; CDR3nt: TGTGCCAGCACCGCTAGGACGGCTAGCAATCAGCCCCAGCATTTT; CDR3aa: CASTARTASNQPQHF
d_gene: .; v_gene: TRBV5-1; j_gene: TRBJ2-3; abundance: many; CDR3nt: TGCGCCAGCAGCTTGGTCCCAATTGGCAGCACCTGGGCAGATACGCAGTATTTT; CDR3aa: CASSLVPIGSTWADTQYF
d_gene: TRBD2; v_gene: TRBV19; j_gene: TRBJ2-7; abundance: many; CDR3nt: TGTGCCAGTTCTCCGAAGGGACTAGCGGGAGGGGAGCAGTACTTC; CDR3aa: CASSPKGLAGGEQYF
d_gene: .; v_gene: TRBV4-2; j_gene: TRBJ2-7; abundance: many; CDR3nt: TGTGCCAGCAGCACATATCCACAGGGTGGCGAACAGTACTTC; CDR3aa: CASSTYPQGGEQYF
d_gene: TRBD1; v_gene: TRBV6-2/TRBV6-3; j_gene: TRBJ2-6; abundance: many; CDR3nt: TGTGCCAGCAGTTACTCGAAAGTACAGGGGATCTCCTCTGGGGCCAACGTCCTGACTTTC; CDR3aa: CASSYSKVQGISSGANVLTF
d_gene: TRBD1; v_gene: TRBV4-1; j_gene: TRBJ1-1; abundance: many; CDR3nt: TGCGCCAGCAGCCAAGGGCCGGAACAGGGGACAGCTTTCTTT; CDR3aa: CASSQGPEQGTAFF
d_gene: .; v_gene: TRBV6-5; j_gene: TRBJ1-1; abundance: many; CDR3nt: TGTGCCAGCAGTTACGAGACAGGCACTGAAGCTTTCTTT; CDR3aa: CASSYETGTEAFF
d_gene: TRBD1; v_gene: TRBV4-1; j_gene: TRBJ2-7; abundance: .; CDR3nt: TGCGCCAGCAGCCAAGCTCTGGCAGGGGGCATCAGCTCCTACGAGCAGTACTTC; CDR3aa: CASSQALAGGISSYEQYF
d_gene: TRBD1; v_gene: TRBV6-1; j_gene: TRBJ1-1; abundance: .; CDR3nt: TGTGCCAGCAGGACCTGGGACAGTGAAGCTTTCTTT; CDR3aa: CASRTWDSEAFF
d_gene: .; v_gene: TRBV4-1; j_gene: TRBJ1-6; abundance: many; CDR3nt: TGCGCCAGCAGCCAGATAGCGGATAATTCACCCCTCCACTTT; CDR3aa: CASSQIADNSPLHF
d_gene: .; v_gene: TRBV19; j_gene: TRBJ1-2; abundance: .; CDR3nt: TGTGCCAGTACCTCTATGCCCATGGAGAACTATGGCTACACCTTC; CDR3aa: CASTSMPMENYGYTF
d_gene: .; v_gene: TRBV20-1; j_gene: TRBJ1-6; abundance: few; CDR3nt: TGCAGTGCTAGAGAGGCAACAGGGTGGTCCCTCCACTTT; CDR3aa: CSAREATGWSLHF
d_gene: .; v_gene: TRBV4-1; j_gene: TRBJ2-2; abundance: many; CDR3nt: TGCGCCAGCAGCCGAGGGGAGAGCACCGGGGAGCTGTTTTTT; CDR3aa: CASSRGESTGELFF
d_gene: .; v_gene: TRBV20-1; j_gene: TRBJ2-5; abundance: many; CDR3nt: TGCAGTGCTCCCTCACGGGCGGTTCGGGAGACCCAGTACTTC; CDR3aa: CSAPSRAVRETQYF
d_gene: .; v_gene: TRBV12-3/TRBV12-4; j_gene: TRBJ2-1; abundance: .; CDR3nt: TGTGCCAGCAGTGATCGGACGGGTTCCAATGAGCAGTTCTTC; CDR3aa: CASSDRTGSNEQFF
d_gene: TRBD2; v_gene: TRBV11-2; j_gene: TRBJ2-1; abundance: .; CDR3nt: TGTGCCAGCAGCTTAGAGTGGGGCGGGAGTAAAAATGAGCAGTTCTTC; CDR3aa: CASSLEWGGSKNEQFF
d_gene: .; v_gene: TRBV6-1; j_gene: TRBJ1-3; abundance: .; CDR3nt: TGTGCCAGCAGGACGACGTTTGGCTCAGGAAACACCATATATTTT; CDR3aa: CASRTTFGSGNTIYF
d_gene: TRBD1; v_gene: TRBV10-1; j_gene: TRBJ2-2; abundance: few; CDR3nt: TGCGCCAGCAGTATTCCGGGACAGTCGAACACCGGGGAGCTGTTTTTT; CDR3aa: CASSIPGQSNTGELFF
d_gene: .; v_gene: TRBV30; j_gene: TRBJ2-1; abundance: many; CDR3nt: TGTGCCTGGAGTTTAAAGGGTGGCGGGGCTCTAAGCTCCTACAATGAGCAGTTCTTC; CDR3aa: CAWSLKGGGALSSYNEQFF
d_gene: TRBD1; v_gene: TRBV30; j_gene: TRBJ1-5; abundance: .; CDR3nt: TGTGCCTGGAGTCCTACAGGGGGCGGTCAGCCCCAGCATTTT; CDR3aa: CAWSPTGGGQPQHF
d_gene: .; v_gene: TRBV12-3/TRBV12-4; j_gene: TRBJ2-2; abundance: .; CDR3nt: TGTGCCAGCAGTGGCTTCGGGTTGTTTTTT; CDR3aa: CASSGFGLFF
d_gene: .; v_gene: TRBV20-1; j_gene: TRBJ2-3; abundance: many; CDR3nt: TGCAGTGCCCTCCCCACTACCCTCACAGATACGCAGTATTTT; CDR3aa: CSALPTTLTDTQYF
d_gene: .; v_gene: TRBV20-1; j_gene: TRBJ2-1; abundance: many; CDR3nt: TGCAGTGCCCCCGGGAACAATGAGCAGTTCTTC; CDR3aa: CSAPGNNEQFF
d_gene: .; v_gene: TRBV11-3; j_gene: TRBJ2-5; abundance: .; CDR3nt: TGTGCCAGCAGCCCCTACAGGGTTTCGGGGGAGACCCAGTACTTC; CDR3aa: CASSPYRVSGETQYF
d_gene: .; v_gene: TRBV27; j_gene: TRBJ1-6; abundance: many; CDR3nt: TGTGCCAGCAGTTTGACCCATGGTAATCCACCCCTCCACTTT; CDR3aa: CASSLTHGNPPLHF
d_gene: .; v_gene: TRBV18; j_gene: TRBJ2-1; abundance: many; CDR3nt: TGTGCCAGCTCAAAACCCGGGAGTATGGCGAATGAGCAGTTCTTC; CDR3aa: CASSKPGSMANEQFF
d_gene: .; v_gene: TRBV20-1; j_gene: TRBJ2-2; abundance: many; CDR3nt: TGCAGTGCTAAGGGGGGGGACGCCGGGGAGCTGTTTTTT; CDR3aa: CSAKGGDAGELFF
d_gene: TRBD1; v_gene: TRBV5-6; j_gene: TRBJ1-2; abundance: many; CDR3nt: TGTGCCAGCAGCTTGGGTCAGGGGGATGGCTACACCTTC; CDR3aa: CASSLGQGDGYTF
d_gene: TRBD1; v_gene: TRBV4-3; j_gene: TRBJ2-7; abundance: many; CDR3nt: TGCGCCAGCAGCCAAGATCAAGGGACAGCCTACGAGCAGTACTTC; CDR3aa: CASSQDQGTAYEQYF